This entry lists 28 T cell receptor beta chains sequenced from one sample in a study of shared clonotypes between healthy human individuals. The protocol was immunoSEQ multiplex PCR, while the TCRdb copy is restricted to in-frame clones and leaves out a portion. The sample holds 500,000 to 650,000 clones, roughly 79% seen once. Sequencing was performed on PBMCs. The source is a woman aged 40 to 49 in good health. Some clones in this sample may be carry-over from other donors' samples.

The rearrangement joins TRBV5-5 to TRBJ1-2; D possibly corresponds to TRBD1 (6 bases). Trimming took 4 bases from V and 2 from J, leaving 12 bases between them. The germline V gene encodes CDR1 SGHKS and CDR2 YYEKEE (reference sequence). CDR3 length equals 14 residues. The CDR3 reads CASSLMTGNYGYTF. The DNA of the CDR3 is TGTGCCAGCAGCCTGATGACAGGCAACTATGGCTACACCTTC.

The V and J genes are TRBV28 and TRBJ2-7; the D is unclear. V lost 7 bases and J 5 bases, leaving 18 bases between the germline ends. This CDR3 is built from 14 residues. Germline lookup yields CDR1 MDHEN and CDR2 SYDVKM. CDR3 coding DNA: TGTGCCAGCACCCCTTCCCCCTGGATCAACGAGCAGTACTTC. Its translation: CASTPSPWINEQYF.

The chain employs TRBV19 and TRBJ1-1; D is perhaps TRBD1 (5 bases). Looked up from germline, CDR1 is LNHDA and CDR2 is SQIVND (reference sequence). Trimming left V 10 bases short and J 1 base short, with 22 bases between. The CDR3 contains 16 residues. The CDR3 region is CATSQYSGRANTEAFF. CDR3 in DNA: TGTGCCACTTCTCAGTACAGCGGCAGGGCGAACACTGAAGCTTTCTTT.

A note on this clone: The CDR3 end shows no conserved phenylalanine or tryptophan, and so a read error is likely. Because the CDR3's place on the DNA is in doubt, the DNA is left out and the CDR3 is given as listed by TCRdb. The V gene is TRBV30, the J gene TRBJ2-7; the table's D call of TRBD2 was not tested on the DNA. Germline V gene sequence: CDR1 GTSNPN, CDR2 SVGIG (reference sequence). The CDR3 region is 11 residues in length, termini included. CDR3 protein: CAWSVQAERYL.

The chain employs TRBV19 and TRBJ2-7, with 11 bases that match TRBD2. Germline-derived CDR1 and CDR2 are LNHDA and SQIVND (reference sequence). The CDR3 has 15 residues. After removal of 5 bases from V and 2 bases from J, the junction contained 5 bases not matched to a gene. The CDR3 DNA sequence: TGTGCCAGTAGTTTCTCACTAGCGGGAGCCTACGAGCAGTACTTC. This gives the protein CASSFSLAGAYEQYF. Based on the CDR3 plus reference TRBV19 and TRBJ2-7, the full variable domain is DGGITQSPKYLFRKEGQNVTLSCEQNLNHDAMYWYRQDPGQGLRLIYYSQIVNDFQKGDIAEGYSVSREKKESFPLTVTSAQKNPTAFYLCASSFSLAGAYEQYFGPGTRLTVT.

The CDR3 reads CASSLAGTGVTGELFF. CDR3 in DNA: TGTGCCAGCAGCTTAGCTGGGACAGGGGTCACCGGGGAGCTGTTTTTT. This sequence joins TRBV7-8 and TRBJ2-2; 10 bases line up with TRBD1. Trimming removed 0 bases from V and 4 bases from J; junction bases left unmatched: 2. Germline-derived CDR1 and CDR2 are SGHVS and FQNEAQ. The CDR3 runs 16 residues.

The V call is TRBV15, the J call TRBJ2-2; D unresolved. V was cut by 9 bases and J by 2 bases, with 19 bases left in between. Germline V lookup: CDR1 LNHNV, CDR2 YYDKDF (reference sequence). The CDR3 loop spans 16 amino acids. The CDR3: CATQATGFLNTGELFF. Here the CDR3 DNA reads TGTGCCACTCAAGCAACTGGTTTCCTCAACACCGGGGAGCTGTTTTTT.

This chain links TRBV29-1 with TRBJ1-5; D possibly corresponds to TRBD1 (6 bases). Germline CDR1 is SQVTM and CDR2 is ANQGSEA. CDR3 length equals 16 residues. V was cut by 4 bases and J by 1 base, with 17 bases left in between. The DNA of the CDR3 is TGCAGCGTTGTCCCGACCCGTGGGGGCAGCAATCAGCCCCAGCATTTT. Its translation: CSVVPTRGGSNQPQHF.

J is TRBJ1-2 and V is TRBV6-5, with 11 positions matching TRBD1. Germline CDR1 MNHEY, CDR2 SVGAGI. The trim removed 7 bases at V and 4 bases at J, leaving 5 bases unmatched. This CDR3 has 14 residues. CDR3 loop: CASTRTGGSYGYTF. The CDR3 nucleotides read TGTGCCAGCACGAGGACAGGGGGCAGCTATGGCTACACCTTC.

The DNA of the CDR3 is TGTGCCTGCCGACTAGCGGGGAACACCGGGGAGCTGTTTTTT. This gives the protein CACRLAGNTGELFF. The V call is TRBV28, the J call TRBJ2-2; TRBD2 matches 10 bases. The V segment lost 11 bases and the J segment 1 base; nucleotides outside the gene matches: 4. From germline, CDR1 is MDHEN and CDR2 SYDVKM. This CDR3 is built from 14 residues.

This clone is a singleton in its sample. The rearrangement uses TRBV9 and TRBJ2-7, with TRBD2 identical over 9 bases. The CDR3 spans 13 residues. Trimming cost V 4 bases and J 4 bases; bases outside gene matches: 3. From germline, CDR1 is SGDLS and CDR2 YYNGEE. Written as DNA, the CDR3 is TGTGCCAGCAGCCGCGCGGGGGGGTACGAGCAGTACTTC. It is translated as CASSRAGGYEQYF.

The chain links TRBV19 to TRBJ1-2; TRBD1 might be the D (5 bases). The CDR3 extends over 14 amino acids. Germline V lookup: CDR1 LNHDA, CDR2 SQIVND (reference sequence). V was trimmed by 3 bases and J by 5 bases, leaving 13 bases between them. CDR3: CASSIPQGGYGYTF. In nucleotides, the CDR3 is TGTGCCAGTAGTATCCCCCAGGGAGGGTATGGCTACACCTTC. The whole variable domain, filled in from reference TRBV19 and TRBJ1-2, reads DGGITQSPKYLFRKEGQNVTLSCEQNLNHDAMYWYRQDPGQGLRLIYYSQIVNDFQKGDIAEGYSVSREKKESFPLTVTSAQKNPTAFYLCASSIPQGGYGYTFGSGTRLTVV.

Many counts were recorded for this clone. The chain is built from TRBV7-3 and TRBJ1-5, with TRBD1 matching 10 bases. The V gene's germline CDR1 is SGHTA and CDR2 FQGTGA. This CDR3 region has 15 residues. Trimming cost V 4 bases and J 7 bases; bases outside gene matches: 7. CDR3 region: CASSSNGGQGQPQHF. The CDR3 nucleotides are TGTGCCAGCAGCTCCAACGGGGGACAGGGGCAGCCCCAGCATTTT.

This clone has a single count. This chain uses TRBV6-1 with TRBJ2-7, with no clear D. V was trimmed by 7 bases and J by 0 bases, leaving 7 bases between them. This CDR3 region has 12 residues. Germline CDR1 is MNHNS and CDR2 is SASEGT. CDR3 DNA: TGTGCCAGCACCCGGACCTCCTACGAGCAGTACTTC. Translating gives CASTRTSYEQYF.

This clone was observed a single time. The rearrangement uses TRBV5-8 and TRBJ2-3, with D tentatively TRBD2 (5 bases). Germline lookup yields CDR1 SGHTS and CDR2 YDEGEE. Trimming took 3 bases from V and 4 from J, leaving 12 bases between them. This CDR3 comprises 14 residues. The DNA for the CDR3 is TGTGCCAGCAGCTCGGGGTCGGGTGCAGATACGCAGTATTTT. This gives the protein CASSSGSGADTQYF.

This clone has only a few counts. V and J are TRBV28 and TRBJ2-5; TRBD1 might be the D (5 bases). Trimming pared 4 bases from V and 4 bases from J, leaving 13 bases between. The CDR3 covers 14 residues. Germline lookup yields CDR1 MDHEN and CDR2 SYDVKM. In DNA form, the CDR3 reads TGTGCCAGCAGTTCCCCAGGGAACCGAGAGACCCAGTACTTC. Translating it yields CASSSPGNRETQYF.

The rearrangement joins TRBV6-5 to TRBJ2-5; 8 nucleotides align to TRBD2. The CDR3 is made up of 16 amino acids. V dropped 3 bases and J dropped 4; count of bases not matched to a gene: 10. The V gene's germline CDR1 is MNHEY and CDR2 SVGAGI. In nucleotides, the CDR3 is TGTGCCAGCAGTTATGGGGGGAGCGGGAGCGGAGAGACCCAGTACTTC. It translates to CASSYGGSGSGETQYF.

The count of this clone is one. The rearrangement uses TRBV11-2 and TRBJ2-7; D uncertain. The CDR3 spans 15 residues. Germline V CDR1 and CDR2: SGHAT, FQNNGV. V shed 5 bases and J shed 0 bases, with 14 bases lying between them. CDR3 in DNA: TGTGCCAGCAGCCCCAGGACGGATAGCTCCTACGAGCAGTACTTC. Its protein product is CASSPRTDSSYEQYF. The full variable domain, with the rest looked up from reference TRBV11-2 and TRBJ2-7, is EAGVAQSPRYKIIEKRQSVAFWCNPISGHATLYWYQQILGQGPKLLIQFQNNGVVDDSQLPKDRFSAERLKGVDSTLKIQPAKLEDSAVYLCASSPRTDSSYEQYFGPGTRLTVT.

Remarks on this clone: A much larger clone lies one base from this, so it may be a read error. The same CDR3 also results from other DNA sequences found in this sample. The chain employs TRBV7-2 and TRBJ2-4; D gene ambiguous. CDR3 length: 11 residues. CDR1 SGHTA and CDR2 FQGNSA come from the germline V gene. Deletions cut 7 bases from V and 8 bases from J, with 9 bases between. CDR3 in amino acids: CASTLFDIQYF. DNA for the CDR3: TGTGCCAGCACATTATTCGACATTCAGTACTTC. Looking up the rest from reference TRBV7-2 and TRBJ2-4 gives the full variable domain: GAGVSQSPSNKVTEKGKDVELRCDPISGHTALYWYRQSLGQGLEFLIYFQGNSAPDKSGLPSDRFSAERTGGSVSTLTIQRTQQEDSAVYLCASTLFDIQYFGAGTRLSVL.

The chain uses TRBV28 and TRBJ1-1; D is uncertain. The V gene lost 6 bases and the J gene lost 0 bases, with 11 bases spanning the gap. CDR3 length equals 14 residues. Germline CDR1 and CDR2: MDHEN and SYDVKM. In DNA, the CDR3 is TGTGCCAGCAGCAGACCCGGCCTGAACACTGAAGCTTTCTTT. As protein: CASSRPGLNTEAFF.

In its sample, this clone was seen a few times. The chain has TRBV18 and TRBJ2-3; D is ambiguous. In germline, CDR1 is KGHSH, CDR2 LQKENI. The CDR3 runs to 12 residues. Deletions cut 6 bases from V and 2 bases from J, with 6 bases between. The CDR3 DNA reads TGTGCCAGCTCCCCGAACACAGATACGCAGTATTTT. Its translation: CASSPNTDTQYF.

The chain uses TRBV7-6 and TRBJ1-2; D gene unclear. Trimming pared 4 bases from V and 3 bases from J, leaving 9 bases between. Looked up from germline, CDR1 is SGHVS and CDR2 is FNYEAQ. The CDR3 sequence is 13 residues long. The CDR3 DNA reads TGTGCCAGCAGCTCCGACGGTTACTATGGCTACACCTTC. Translating it yields CASSSDGYYGYTF.

A note on this clone: One base separates it from a far larger clone, so it is likely a read error. V is TRBV29-1 and J is TRBJ2-5, with D maybe TRBD2 (5 bases). CDR1 and CDR2 (germline): SQVTM, ANQGSEA. The CDR3 runs 12 residues. The chain's CDR3 is CSAGVGQETRYF. DNA of the CDR3: TGCAGCGCCGGGGTAGGGCAAGAGACCCGGTACTTC.

The V call is TRBV5-4, the J call TRBJ2-5; 14 bases map to TRBD2. Germline V gene sequence: CDR1 SGHNT, CDR2 YYREEE (reference sequence). The CDR3 spans 16 residues. V lost 4 bases and J lost 1; bases outside the gene matches: 3. CDR3 nucleotides: TGTGCCAGCAGCCGGACTAGCGGGAGGATCCAAGAGACCCAGTACTTC. Its protein product is CASSRTSGRIQETQYF. Supplemented by reference TRBV5-4 and TRBJ2-5, the full variable domain reads ETGVTQSPTHLIKTRGQQVTLRCSSQSGHNTVSWYQQALGQGPQFIFQYYREEENGRGNFPPRFSGLQFPNYSSELNVNALELDDSALYLCASSRTSGRIQETQYFGPGTRLLVL.

The chain recombines TRBV18 with TRBJ1-1; D is perhaps TRBD1 (5 bases). V shed 8 bases and J shed 2 bases, with 9 bases lying between them. Germline CDR1 KGHSH, CDR2 LQKENI. The CDR3 is made up of 12 amino acids. The DNA for the CDR3 is TGTGCCAGCCAAAGGGGTAACACTGAAGCTTTCTTT. Its protein is CASQRGNTEAFF.

This clone was recorded only once. This chain uses TRBV25-1 with TRBJ2-5, with 10 bases lining up with TRBD1. V lost 7 bases to trimming and J lost 5 bases; unmatched junction nucleotides: 7. The CDR3 consists of 14 residues. Germline lookup yields CDR1 MGHDK and CDR2 SYGVNS. Written as DNA, the CDR3 is TGTGCCAGCACTCCGACAGGGGGCAGGGAGACCCAGTACTTC. It encodes CASTPTGGRETQYF.

The chain is built from TRBV5-1 and TRBJ2-7; the D gene could be TRBD1 or TRBD2 (5 bases each). CDR3 length: 14 residues. The V gene's germline CDR1 is SGHRS and CDR2 YFSETQ. V lost 0 bases to trimming and J lost 6 bases, with 13 bases between them. The chain's CDR3 is CASSLATARGEQYF. DNA for the CDR3: TGCGCCAGCAGCTTGGCGACAGCTCGGGGCGAGCAGTACTTC.

The chain employs TRBV6-5 and TRBJ1-5; no reliable D call. V dropped 4 bases and J dropped 4 bases, with 8 bases sitting between them. The germline gives CDR1 MNHEY, CDR2 SVGAGI. The CDR3 has 13 residues. The CDR3 sequence is CASSSRRNQPQHF. CDR3 sequence (DNA): TGTGCCAGCAGTTCCAGGAGGAATCAGCCCCAGCATTTT.